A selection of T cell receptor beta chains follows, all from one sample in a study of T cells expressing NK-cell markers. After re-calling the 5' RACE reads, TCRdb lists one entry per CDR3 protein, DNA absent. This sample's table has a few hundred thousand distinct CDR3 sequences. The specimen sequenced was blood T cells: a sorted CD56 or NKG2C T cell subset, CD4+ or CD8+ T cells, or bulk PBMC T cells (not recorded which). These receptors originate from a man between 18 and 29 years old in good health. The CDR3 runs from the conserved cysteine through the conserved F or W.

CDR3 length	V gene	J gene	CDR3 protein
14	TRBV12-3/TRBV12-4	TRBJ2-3	CASSLLGYTDTQYF
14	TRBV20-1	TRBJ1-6	CSARDDRAHSPLHF
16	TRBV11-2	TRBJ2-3	CASSLGPVTGYDTQYF
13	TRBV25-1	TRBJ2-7	CATALTGTYEQYF
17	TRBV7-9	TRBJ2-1	CASSSNPIRSSYNEQFF
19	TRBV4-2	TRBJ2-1	CASSQESRRTSGRGNEQFF
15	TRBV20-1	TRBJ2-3	CSARDVAGTKNTQYF
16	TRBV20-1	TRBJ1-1	CSARAQGANRNTEAFF
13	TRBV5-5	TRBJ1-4	CASSFLQGEKLFF
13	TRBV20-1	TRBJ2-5	CSAKTGNQETQYF
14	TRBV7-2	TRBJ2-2	CASSGTSDTGELFF
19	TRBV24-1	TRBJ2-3	CATSAYGEVAGEWADTQYF
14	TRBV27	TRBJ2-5	CASSPGQGYRGQYF
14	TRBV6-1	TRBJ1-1	CASSPRDRGTEAFF
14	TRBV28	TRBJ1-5	CASSPAGAGQPQHF
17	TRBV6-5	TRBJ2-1	CASSYEGDPRSYNEQFF
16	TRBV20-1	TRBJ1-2	CSARAWPGQPFVGYTF
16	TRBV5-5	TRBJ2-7	CASSFNTSQRQFEQYF
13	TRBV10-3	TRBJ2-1	CAISESLVSEQFF
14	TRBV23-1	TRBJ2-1	CASSPPCIAHLEFF
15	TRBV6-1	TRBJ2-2	CASRRAGEGAGELFF
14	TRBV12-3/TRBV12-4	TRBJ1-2	CASRKNSHNYGYTF
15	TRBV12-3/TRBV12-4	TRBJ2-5	CASSLSAGPQETQYF
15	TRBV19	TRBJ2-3	CASKTSGISTDTQYF
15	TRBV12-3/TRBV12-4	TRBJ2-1	CASSRGPVYYNEQFF
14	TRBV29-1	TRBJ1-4	CSVGSGGPNEKLFF
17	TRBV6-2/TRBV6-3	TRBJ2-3	CASSYSRDRGDWDTQYF
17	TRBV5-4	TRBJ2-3	CASSLGQAFLLTDTQYF
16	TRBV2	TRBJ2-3	CASSGLAGVTSDTQYF
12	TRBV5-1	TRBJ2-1	CASSLMGMEQFF
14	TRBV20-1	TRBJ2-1	CSALRKDSYNEQFF
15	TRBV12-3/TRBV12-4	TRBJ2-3	CASSFEVGWTDTQYF
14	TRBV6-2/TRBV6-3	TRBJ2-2	CASTSGLFTGELFF
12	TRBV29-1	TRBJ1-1	CSGQNTGGEAFF
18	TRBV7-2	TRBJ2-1	CASSLSGLAGFSYNEQFF
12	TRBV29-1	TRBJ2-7	CSVAESYYEQYF
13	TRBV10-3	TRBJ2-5	CATSTGRLETQYF
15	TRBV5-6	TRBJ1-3	CASSFGPNLGNTIYF
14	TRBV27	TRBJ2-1	CASSLGQAYNEQFF
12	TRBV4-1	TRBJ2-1	CASSQAQGRQFF
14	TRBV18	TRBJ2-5	CASSQTREGETQYF
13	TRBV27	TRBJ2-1	CASLRGSSNEQFF
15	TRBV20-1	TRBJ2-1	CSVNVAGQGLDEQFF
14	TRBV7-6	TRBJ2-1	CASSTQWGPNEQFF
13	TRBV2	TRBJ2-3	CASSDSGIDTQYF